These T cell receptor beta chains were read from a single sample in a study of identical twins. TCRdb called the 5' RACE reads again in MiXCR, with one record for every CDR3 protein. The sample includes roughly 700,000 distinct CDR3 sequences, over 8.5% of them seen just once. These data were likewise used in another study, on yellow fever vaccine responses in identical twins.

Material for sequencing was PBMCs. These receptors were collected from a woman aged 18-29 years in good health. The CDR3 runs from the conserved cysteine through the conserved F or W. A D gene is named only where the DNA matches it firmly. Some rows mark clone size as missing; the rest say once, few, many or name a class of expanded clone.

>TRBV7-8|TRBD1|TRBJ2-1|few
TGTGCCAGCAGCCCCATCCAGGGGGCAATCTACAATGAGCAGTTCTTC
CASSPIQGAIYNEQFF
>TRBV20-1|TRBD2|TRBJ2-7|.
TGCAGTGCTAATTTAGCGGGAGTCAACGAGCAGTACTTC
CSANLAGVNEQYF
>TRBV21-1|.|TRBJ2-1|.
TGTGCCAGCAGACCTACGGTGGGGGCGCCGAAATACAATGAGCAGTTCTTC
CASRPTVGAPKYNEQFF
>TRBV20-1|.|TRBJ2-7|many
TGCAGTGCTAGACGGGAAGTCGAGCAGTACTTC
CSARREVEQYF
>TRBV29-1|.|TRBJ2-7|.
TGCAGCGTCCAACTGGGTGGGGCTGATACCTACGAGCAGTACTTC
CSVQLGGADTYEQYF
>TRBV24-1|TRBD2|TRBJ2-3|many
TGTGCCACCAGTGATTTGGCGCCTAGCGGGGGACCCACAGATACGCAGTATTTT
CATSDLAPSGGPTDTQYF
>TRBV4-1|TRBD2|TRBJ2-7|.
TGCGCCAGCAGCCCGGACGCTAGCGGGGGTGGGGGCTACGAGCAGTACTTC
CASSPDASGGGGYEQYF
>TRBV27|TRBD2|TRBJ2-7|few
TGTGCCAGCAGTTCCACTAGCGGGACGGCCTACGAGCAGTACTTC
CASSSTSGTAYEQYF
>TRBV28|.|TRBJ1-1|few
TGTGCCAGCAGTTGGTGGGGGCTCAGAAACACTGAAGCTTTCTTT
CASSWWGLRNTEAFF
>TRBV4-1|TRBD1|TRBJ1-1|few
TGCGCCAGCAGCCAACAACTTACAGGGGTAAACACTGAAGCTTTCTTT
CASSQQLTGVNTEAFF
>TRBV15|.|TRBJ1-1|.
TGTGCCACCAGCAGAGATAGGCGGCATCCACTAATGAACACTGAAGCTTTCTTT
CATSRDRRHPLMNTEAFF
>TRBV12-3/TRBV12-4|.|TRBJ2-3|.
TGTGCCAGCAGCGGGGGCAGAAGCACAGATACGCAGTATTTT
CASSGGRSTDTQYF
>TRBV6-5|TRBD2|TRBJ2-1|few
TGTGCCAGCAGTTACTCGGCGGGGGGGCCGTTAGGTGAGCAGTTCTTC
CASSYSAGGPLGEQFF
>TRBV28|.|TRBJ2-3|few
TGTGCCAGCCCTCCAAGCTCCAGGACAGTATCAATCGGGACAGATACGCAGTATTTT
CASPPSSRTVSIGTDTQYF
>TRBV15|TRBD2|TRBJ2-2|.
TGTGCCACCAGCTCGAAGCGGGGGTACACCGGGGAGCTGTTTTTT
CATSSKRGYTGELFF